A selection of T cell receptor beta chains follows, all from one sample in a study of control samples from healthy donors and cancer patients. TCRdb's copy holds only in-frame clones and misses some; the assay was immunoSEQ multiplex PCR. Among about 31,000 clones listed, roughly 95% were seen once. Sequenced sample: blood. These receptors were taken from a man between 60 and 75 years old in good health. Both conserved end residues are part of each CDR3. Only some rows state a clone size, as once, few, many or a class for expanded clones.

v_call	clone_size	j_call	cdr3_aa
TRBV6-2/TRBV6-3	.	TRBJ1-1	CASNPALNTEAFF
TRBV7-2	few	TRBJ1-5	CASSLVGGDEGNQPQHF
TRBV3-1/TRBV3-2	.	TRBJ2-4	CASSQQAAKNIQYF
TRBV23-1	.	TRBJ2-5	CASTKGCGETQYF
TRBV7-9	.	TRBJ1-2	CASSLALATGAGYTF
TRBV6-5	.	TRBJ2-7	CASGSAGGGTYEQYF
TRBV6-5	.	TRBJ1-1	CASGLGQAANTEAFF
TRBV2	few	TRBJ1-2	CASSGPRDLDTPYYGYTF
TRBV7-9	.	TRBJ1-1	CASSSAYGREAFF
TRBV9	.	TRBJ1-6	CASSQGQGSRSPLHF
TRBV19	.	TRBJ1-3	CASRIQGRGNTIYF
TRBV12-5	.	TRBJ2-1	CASGWTGDLSEQFF
TRBV11-2	.	TRBJ2-2	CASSLGTYDTGELFF
TRBV5-1	.	TRBJ1-2	CASSLGSGQVYGYTF
TRBV7-2	.	TRBJ2-3	CASSLRSRTTRPDTQYF
TRBV4-1	.	TRBJ1-4	CASSHGKLFF
TRBV6-5	few	TRBJ2-7	CASSFLNEQYF
TRBV9	.	TRBJ1-1	CASSGQGNTEAFF
TRBV28	.	TRBJ1-1	CASSPGGGGGFGTEAFF
TRBV7-9	.	TRBJ2-7	CASSPLVTGGYEQYF
TRBV19	few	TRBJ1-4	CAAKGVSNEKLFF
TRBV6-5	.	TRBJ1-6	CASSYSRILRGLHF
TRBV27	.	TRBJ2-1	CASSLVTSGGVLGNEQFF
TRBV3-1/TRBV3-2	.	TRBJ1-1	CASSQWTGLLTIENTEAFF
TRBV15	.	TRBJ2-2	CATSRDLAGGPAGELFF
TRBV19	.	TRBJ1-1	CASSIGFISGKKNTEAFF
TRBV15	.	TRBJ1-5	CATSRTPSQPQHF
TRBV13	once	TRBJ2-1	CASSLTGGRPEQFF
TRBV6-5	.	TRBJ2-3	CASSFGDRTDTQYF
TRBV4-3	.	TRBJ2-3	CASSLGQGDTQYF
TRBV30	.	TRBJ2-7	CAWTFGTALSYEQYF
TRBV18	.	TRBJ2-2	CASSPPMAGELFF
TRBV5-1	.	TRBJ1-6	CASSLSGQGNSPLHF
TRBV7-6	.	TRBJ1-2	CASSSANILTGSGGYGYTF
TRBV18	.	TRBJ1-6	CASSPNPGSYNSPLHF
TRBV9	.	TRBJ2-2	CASSPMGGSTNTGELFF
TRBV7-2	.	TRBJ1-1	CASSLGTGFEAFF
TRBV2	.	TRBJ1-4	CASMREGQKLFF
TRBV4-1	.	TRBJ2-4	CASSRSRVGENIQYF
TRBV9	.	TRBJ2-1	CASSVGGGGADNEQFF
TRBV25-1	once	TRBJ1-1	CASSEYPGRAFF
TRBV5-1	.	TRBJ2-2	CASSLAQGSPGELFF
TRBV19	once	TRBJ2-7	CASSPPGQPYEQYF
TRBV7-2	.	TRBJ1-5	CASSPGQGGQPQHF
TRBV25-1	.	TRBJ2-7	CASSTGGDGTYEQYF
TRBV5-6	.	TRBJ1-1	CASSLPLGGGANTEAFF
TRBV7-8	.	TRBJ2-1	CASSSVGSEQFF
TRBV18	.	TRBJ2-1	CASSKVGGAYNEQFF
TRBV16	few	TRBJ2-7	CASSPGTGVTEQYF